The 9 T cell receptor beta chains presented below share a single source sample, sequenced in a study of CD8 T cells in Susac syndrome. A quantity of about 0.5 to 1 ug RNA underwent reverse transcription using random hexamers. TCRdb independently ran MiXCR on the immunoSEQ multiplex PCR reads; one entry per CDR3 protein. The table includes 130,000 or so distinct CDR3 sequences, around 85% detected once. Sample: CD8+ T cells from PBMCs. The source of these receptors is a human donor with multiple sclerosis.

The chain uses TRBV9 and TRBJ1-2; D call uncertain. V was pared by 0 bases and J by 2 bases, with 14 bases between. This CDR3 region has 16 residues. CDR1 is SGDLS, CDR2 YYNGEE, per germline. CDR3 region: CASSVAKDDGNYGYTF. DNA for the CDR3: TGTGCCAGCAGCGTAGCTAAAGACGACGGAAACTATGGCTACACCTTC.

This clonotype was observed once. CDR3 in amino acids: CASSWDRGVGKWQYF. CDR3 sequence (DNA): TGTGCCAGCAGCTGGGACAGGGGGGTAGGCAAATGGCAGTACTTC. The chain has TRBV7-9 and TRBJ2-7, with TRBD1 matching 11 bases. CDR3 length equals 15 residues. Germline V CDR1 and CDR2: SEHNR, FQNEAQ (reference sequence). After removal of 4 bases from V and 9 bases from J, the junction contained 11 bases not matched to a gene.

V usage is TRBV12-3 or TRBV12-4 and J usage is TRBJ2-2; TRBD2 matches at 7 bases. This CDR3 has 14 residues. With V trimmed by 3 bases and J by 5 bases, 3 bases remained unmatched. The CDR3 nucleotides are TGTGCCAGCAGTTTGTCCGGGAGGACCGGGGAGCTGTTTTTT. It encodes CASSLSGRTGELFF.

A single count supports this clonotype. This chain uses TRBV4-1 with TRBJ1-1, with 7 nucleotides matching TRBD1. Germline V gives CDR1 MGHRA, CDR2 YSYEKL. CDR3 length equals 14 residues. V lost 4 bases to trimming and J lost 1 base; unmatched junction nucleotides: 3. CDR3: CASSLGQKNTEAFF. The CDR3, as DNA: TGCGCCAGCAGCCTGGGACAGAAGAACACTGAAGCTTTCTTT.

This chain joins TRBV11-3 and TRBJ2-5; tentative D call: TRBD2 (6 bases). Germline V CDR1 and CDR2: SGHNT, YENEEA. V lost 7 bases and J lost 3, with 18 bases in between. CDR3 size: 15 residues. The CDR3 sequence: CASKEGLQDKETQYF. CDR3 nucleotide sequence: TGTGCCAGCAAGGAGGGTCTACAGGATAAAGAGACCCAGTACTTC.

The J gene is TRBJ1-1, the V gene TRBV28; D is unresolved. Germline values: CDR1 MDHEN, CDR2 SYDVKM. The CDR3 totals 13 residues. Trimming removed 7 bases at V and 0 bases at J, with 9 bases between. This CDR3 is CASTGGVNTEAFF. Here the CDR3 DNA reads TGTGCCAGCACCGGTGGGGTGAACACTGAAGCTTTCTTT.

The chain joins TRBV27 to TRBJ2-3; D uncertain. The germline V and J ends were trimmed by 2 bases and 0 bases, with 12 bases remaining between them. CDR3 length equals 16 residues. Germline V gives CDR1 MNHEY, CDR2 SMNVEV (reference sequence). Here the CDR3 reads CASSLIQKQSTDTQYF. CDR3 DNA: TGTGCCAGCAGTTTAATACAGAAGCAAAGCACAGATACGCAGTATTTT.

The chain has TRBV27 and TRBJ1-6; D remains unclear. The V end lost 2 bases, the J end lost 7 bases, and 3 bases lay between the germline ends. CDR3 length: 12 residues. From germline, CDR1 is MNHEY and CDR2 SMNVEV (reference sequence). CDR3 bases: TGTGCCAGCAGTTTACCCAATTCACCCCTCCACTTT. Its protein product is CASSLPNSPLHF.

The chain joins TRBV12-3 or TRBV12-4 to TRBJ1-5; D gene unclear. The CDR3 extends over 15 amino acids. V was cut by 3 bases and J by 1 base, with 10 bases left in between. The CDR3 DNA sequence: TGTGCCAGCAGTTTGGCCGGGCCAAGCAATCAGCCCCAGCATTTT. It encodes CASSLAGPSNQPQHF.